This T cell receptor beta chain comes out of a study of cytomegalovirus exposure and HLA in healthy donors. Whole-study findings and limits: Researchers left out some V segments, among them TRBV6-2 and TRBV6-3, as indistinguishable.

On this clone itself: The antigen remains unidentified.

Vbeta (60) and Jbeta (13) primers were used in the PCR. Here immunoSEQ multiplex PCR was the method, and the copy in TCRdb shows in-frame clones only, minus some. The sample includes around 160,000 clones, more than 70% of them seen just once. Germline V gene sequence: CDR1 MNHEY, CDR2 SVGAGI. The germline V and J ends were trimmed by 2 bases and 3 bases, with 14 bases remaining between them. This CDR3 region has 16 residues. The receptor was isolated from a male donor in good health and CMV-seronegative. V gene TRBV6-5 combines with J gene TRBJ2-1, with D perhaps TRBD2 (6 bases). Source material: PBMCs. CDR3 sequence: CASSYLPSEGYNEQFF. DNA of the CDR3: TGTGCCAGCAGTTACCTCCCTAGCGAGGGCTACAATGAGCAGTTCTTC.